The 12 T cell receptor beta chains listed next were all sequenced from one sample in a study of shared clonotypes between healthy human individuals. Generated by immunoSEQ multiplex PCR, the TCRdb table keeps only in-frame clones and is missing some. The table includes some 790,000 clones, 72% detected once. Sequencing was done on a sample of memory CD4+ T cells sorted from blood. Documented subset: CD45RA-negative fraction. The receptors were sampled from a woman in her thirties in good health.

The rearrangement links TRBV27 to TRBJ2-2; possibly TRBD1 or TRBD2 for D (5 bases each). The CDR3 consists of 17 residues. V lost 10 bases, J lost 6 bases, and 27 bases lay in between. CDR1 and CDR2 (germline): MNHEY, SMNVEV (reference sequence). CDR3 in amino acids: CAIRAGTLESIPGELFF. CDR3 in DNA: TGTGCCATACGTGCCGGGACCTTGGAATCTATTCCCGGGGAGCTGTTTTTT.

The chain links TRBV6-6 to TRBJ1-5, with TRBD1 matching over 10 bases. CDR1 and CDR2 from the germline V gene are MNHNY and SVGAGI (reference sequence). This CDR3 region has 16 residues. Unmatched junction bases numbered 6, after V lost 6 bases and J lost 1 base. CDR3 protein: CASRTDRGRSNQPQHF. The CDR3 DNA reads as TGTGCCAGCAGAACAGACAGGGGGCGAAGCAATCAGCCCCAGCATTTT.

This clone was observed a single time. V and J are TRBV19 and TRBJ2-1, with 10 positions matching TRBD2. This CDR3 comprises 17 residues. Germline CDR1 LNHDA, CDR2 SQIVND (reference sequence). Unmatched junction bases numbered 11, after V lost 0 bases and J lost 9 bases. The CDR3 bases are TGTGCCAGTAGTATAGATGATTGGGCTAGCGGGAGAAGTGAGCAGTTCTTC. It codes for CASSIDDWASGRSEQFF. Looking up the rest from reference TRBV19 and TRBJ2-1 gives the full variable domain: DGGITQSPKYLFRKEGQNVTLSCEQNLNHDAMYWYRQDPGQGLRLIYYSQIVNDFQKGDIAEGYSVSREKKESFPLTVTSAQKNPTAFYLCASSIDDWASGRSEQFFGPGTRLTVL.

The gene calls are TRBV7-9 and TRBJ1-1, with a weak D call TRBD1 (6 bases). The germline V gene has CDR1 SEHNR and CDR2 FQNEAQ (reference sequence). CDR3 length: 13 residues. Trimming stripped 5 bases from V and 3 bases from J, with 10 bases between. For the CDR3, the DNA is TGTGCCAGCAGCCAAGGGGGGCACACTGAAGCTTTCTTT. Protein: CASSQGGHTEAFF.

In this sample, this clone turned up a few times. The chain's CDR3 is CASSLDQADTQYF. The CDR3, as DNA: TGCGCCAGCAGCTTGGACCAAGCAGATACGCAGTATTTT. V and J are TRBV5-1 and TRBJ2-3; no reliable D call. Between the trimmed V and J ends, which lost 0 bases and 4 bases, there was a span of 6 bases. The CDR3 totals 13 residues. The germline V gene encodes CDR1 SGHRS and CDR2 YFSETQ.

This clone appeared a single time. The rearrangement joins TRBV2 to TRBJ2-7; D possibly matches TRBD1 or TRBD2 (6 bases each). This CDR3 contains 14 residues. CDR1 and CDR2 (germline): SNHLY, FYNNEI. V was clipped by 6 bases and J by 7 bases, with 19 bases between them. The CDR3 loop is CASSPGGPRREQYF. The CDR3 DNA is TGTGCCAGCAGCCCCGGGGGCCCGCGTCGGGAGCAGTACTTC. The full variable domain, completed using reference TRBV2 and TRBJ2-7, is EPEVTQTPSHQVTQMGQEVILRCVPISNHLYFYWYRQILGQKVEFLVSFYNNEISEKSEIFDDQFSVERPDGSNFTLKIRSTKLEDSAMYFCASSPGGPRREQYFGPGTRLTVT.

The CDR3 reads CASSPRQASVNYGYTF. For the CDR3, the DNA is TGCGCCAGCAGCCCGAGACAGGCCAGCGTAAACTATGGCTACACCTTC. The J gene is TRBJ1-2, the V gene TRBV5-1, with D possibly matching TRBD1 (6 bases). The germline gives CDR1 SGHRS, CDR2 YFSETQ. CDR3 length: 16 amino acids. V lost 4 bases, J lost 2 bases, and 18 bases lay in between.

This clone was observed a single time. The DNA of the CDR3 is TGTGCCAGCAGTTCCCCGAGTGGCAGGCCAAATGGCTACACCTTC. This codes for CASSSPSGRPNGYTF. The V and J genes are TRBV28 and TRBJ1-2; D uncertain. Per the germline V gene, CDR1 is MDHEN and CDR2 is SYDVKM. V was clipped by 4 bases and J by 6 bases, with 18 bases between them. This CDR3 comprises 15 residues.

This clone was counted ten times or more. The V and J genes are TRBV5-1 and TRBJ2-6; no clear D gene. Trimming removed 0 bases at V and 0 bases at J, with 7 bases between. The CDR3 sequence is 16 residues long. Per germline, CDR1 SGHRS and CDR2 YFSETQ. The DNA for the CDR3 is TGCGCCAGCAGCTTGGCCGGAGACTCTGGGGCCAACGTCCTGACTTTC. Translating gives CASSLAGDSGANVLTF. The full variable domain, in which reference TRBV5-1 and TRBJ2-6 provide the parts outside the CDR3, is KAGVTQTPRYLIKTRGQQVTLSCSPISGHRSVSWYQQTPGQGLQFLFEYFSETQRNKGNFPGRFSGRQFSNSRSEMNVSTLELGDSALYLCASSLAGDSGANVLTFGAGSRLTVL.

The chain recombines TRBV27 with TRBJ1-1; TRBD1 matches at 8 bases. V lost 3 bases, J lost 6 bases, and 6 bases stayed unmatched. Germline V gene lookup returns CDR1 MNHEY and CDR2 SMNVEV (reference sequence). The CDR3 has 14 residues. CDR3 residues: CASSFRQGASEAFF. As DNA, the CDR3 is TGTGCCAGCAGTTTTAGGCAGGGGGCCTCTGAAGCTTTCTTT.

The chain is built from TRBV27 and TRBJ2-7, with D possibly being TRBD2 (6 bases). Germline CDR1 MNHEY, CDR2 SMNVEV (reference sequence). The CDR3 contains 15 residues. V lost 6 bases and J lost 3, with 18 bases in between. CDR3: CASREVGQGGYEQYF. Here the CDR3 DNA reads TGTGCCAGCAGGGAGGTGGGGCAGGGAGGCTACGAGCAGTACTTC.

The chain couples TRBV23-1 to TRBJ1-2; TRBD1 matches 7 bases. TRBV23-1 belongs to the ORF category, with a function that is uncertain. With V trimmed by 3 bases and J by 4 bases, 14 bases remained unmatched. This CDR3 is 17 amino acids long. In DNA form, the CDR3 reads TGCGCCAGCAGTCATTGTTTAAACAGGGGACGGCTCTATGGCTACACCTTC. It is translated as CASSHCLNRGRLYGYTF.